This entry describes one T cell receptor beta chain. The antigen remains undetermined. The sample is drawn from a study of shared clonotypes between healthy human individuals. Turning to the study itself: A couple of women and a few men aged 18 to 49 made up the donors. CD4 naive and CD4 memory each took three plates per donor, while CD8 naive took two and CD8 memory one. Findings and caveats of the study: Sampling was confined to blood; repertoires within tissues likely differ. Naive CD4 clonotype sharing across several donors was 5% to 6%.

In the naive CD8 group, cells lacked CD45RO and were positively selected for CCR7, so terminally differentiated effector memory CD45RA+ cells were left out. The CDR3 is 15 residues long. Germline-derived CDR1 and CDR2 are ENHRY and SYGVKD. Germline trimming cut 2 bases from V and 6 bases from J; bases unmatched to any gene: 6. Libraries were prepared by immunoSEQ multiplex PCR; TCRdb keeps only in-frame clonotypes and omits some of them. The data contain around 2,100,000 clones, roughly 94% of them singletons. This TCR was recovered from a man aged 18 to 35 in good health. The V call is TRBV10-3, the J call TRBJ2-1; 8 nucleotides line up with TRBD2. Sequencing input: naive CD8+ T cells sorted from blood. CDR3 sequence reads: CAISEPSGSLNEQFF. CDR3 bases: TGTGCCATCAGTGAGCCCAGCGGGAGTCTCAATGAGCAGTTCTTC.